The 20 T cell receptor beta chains reported below all come from one sample, sequenced in a study of blood T cell repertoires in COVID-19. The protocol was immunoSEQ multiplex PCR, while the TCRdb copy is restricted to in-frame clones and leaves out a portion. Of about 80,000 clones in the sample, around 84% were seen once. The sequenced material came from peripheral blood. All receptors derive from a woman aged 65 to 85 with acute or convalescent COVID-19.

The gene calls are TRBV18 and TRBJ1-6; D ambiguous. Trimming stripped 3 bases from V and 7 bases from J, with 13 bases between. Germline V gene sequence: CDR1 KGHSH, CDR2 LQKENI. The CDR3 loop spans 15 amino acids. CDR3 in amino acids: CASSPSPEENSPLHF. CDR3 bases: TGTGCCAGCTCACCTAGTCCCGAAGAGAATTCACCCCTCCACTTT.

The chain combines TRBV18 with TRBJ1-5; the D gene is possibly TRBD1 (6 bases). Germline CDR1 KGHSH, CDR2 LQKENI. The V end lost 2 bases, the J end lost 2 bases, and 10 bases lay between the germline ends. CDR3 length: 15 residues. The CDR3 bases are TGTGCCAGCTCACCAAACAGGGACGGCAATCAGCCCCAGCATTTT. Translation: CASSPNRDGNQPQHF.

V usage is TRBV5-1 and J usage is TRBJ2-7; D perhaps matches TRBD1 (5 bases). The CDR3 sequence is 12 residues long. Per germline, CDR1 SGHRS and CDR2 YFSETQ. V was pared by 0 bases and J by 5 bases, with 6 bases between. In nucleotides, the CDR3 is TGCGCCAGCAGCTTGGGGGGCCACGAGCAGTACTTC. This sequence encodes CASSLGGHEQYF.

This clone was seen more than once but under ten times. The J gene is TRBJ2-7, the V gene TRBV4-2; 7 bases align to TRBD1. The CDR3 runs 13 residues. Germline V gene lookup returns CDR1 LGHNA and CDR2 YNFKEQ. J was trimmed by 7 bases and V by 3 bases; bases with no gene match: 6. CDR3 DNA sequence: TGTGCCAGCAGCCAGGGGACAGCTCGGGAGCAGTACTTC. Protein product: CASSQGTAREQYF.

The chain has TRBV9 and TRBJ2-2; TRBD2 matches 9 bases. The CDR3 sequence is 16 residues long. Trimming at V came to 4 bases and at J to 0 bases, leaving 4 bases not matched to a gene. Per the germline V gene, CDR1 is SGDLS and CDR2 is YYNGEE. The CDR3: CASSPRGGSNTGELFF. CDR3 coding DNA: TGTGCCAGCAGCCCGCGGGGGGGCTCGAACACCGGGGAGCTGTTTTTT. The whole variable domain, remainder taken from reference TRBV9 and TRBJ2-2, is DSGVTQTPKHLITATGQRVTLRCSPRSGDLSVYWYQQSLDQGLQFLIQYYNGEERAKGNILERFSAQQFPDLHSELNLSSLELGDSALYFCASSPRGGSNTGELFFGEGSRLTVL.

The chain joins TRBV6-1 to TRBJ2-2; 16 bases match TRBD2. CDR3 length equals 18 residues. With V trimmed by 3 bases and J by 4 bases, 5 bases remained unmatched. Germline V CDR1 and CDR2: MNHNS, SASEGT. DNA for the CDR3: TGTGCCAGCAGTGAGGGACTAGCGGGAGGGTCGAGCACCGGGGAGCTGTTTTTT. Its protein product is CASSEGLAGGSSTGELFF.

V and J are TRBV25-1 and TRBJ2-3; 9 nucleotides align to TRBD2. The CDR3 is 17 residues long. J lost 10 bases, V lost 6 bases, and 20 bases had no gene match. In germline, CDR1 is MGHDK, CDR2 SYGVNS. The CDR3 nucleotides read TGTGCCAGCAGCGATTCCGCACTAGCGGGCGGAGGGGGAGCGCAGTATTTT. Its translation: CASSDSALAGGGGAQYF.

J is TRBJ1-4 and V is TRBV2; 7 positions agree with TRBD1. The CDR3 consists of 15 residues. Losses at the gene ends were 6 bases for V and 8 bases for J; bases not matched to a gene: 12. Germline-derived CDR1 and CDR2 are SNHLY and FYNNEI. Written as DNA, the CDR3 is TGTGCCAGCAGAGACAGGGATGGGGGTCGCGAAAAACTGTTTTTT. It codes for CASRDRDGGREKLFF.

The gene calls are TRBV7-2 and TRBJ1-1; a weak D match, TRBD1 (5 bases). The V end was cut by 3 bases, the J end by 7 bases, with 18 bases between. CDR1 and CDR2 (germline): SGHTA, FQGNSA. The CDR3 sequence is 15 residues long. The CDR3 loop is CASSFSSGRQYEAFF. The DNA for the CDR3 is TGTGCCAGCAGCTTTAGCTCGGGTAGACAGTATGAAGCTTTCTTT.

The chain employs TRBV7-9 and TRBJ2-1; 7 bases line up with TRBD1. The CDR3 spans 17 residues. After removal of 5 bases from V and 1 base from J, the junction contained 11 bases not matched to a gene. Germline V gives CDR1 SEHNR, CDR2 FQNEAQ (reference sequence). The CDR3 protein is CASSHRGTDRSYNEQFF. CDR3 nucleotides: TGTGCCAGCAGCCACAGAGGGACAGACCGTTCCTACAATGAGCAGTTCTTC.

The sample holds a few counts of this clone. This sequence joins TRBV29-1 and TRBJ2-1; D may be TRBD1 (6 bases). V lost 6 bases, J lost 0 bases, and 18 bases lay in between. This CDR3 spans 16 amino acids. The V gene's germline CDR1 is SQVTM and CDR2 ANQGSEA. The CDR3 DNA reads as TGCAGCGTCGTTTATTATCCGGGACACTCCTACAATGAGCAGTTCTTC. Protein product: CSVVYYPGHSYNEQFF.

The rearrangement links TRBV30 to TRBJ1-2, with 7 bases aligning to TRBD1. Germline V gene data show CDR1 as GTSNPN and CDR2 as SVGIG (reference sequence). This CDR3 spans 12 amino acids. V shed 3 bases and J 11 bases; nucleotides not matched to a gene: 9. Written as DNA, the CDR3 is TGTGCCTGGAGCCTATGGGACAGACGGTACACCTTC. This translates into CAWSLWDRRYTF.

The rearrangement joins TRBV9 to TRBJ1-5, with D unresolved. The CDR3 has 15 amino acids. Germline values: CDR1 SGDLS, CDR2 YYNGEE. V was pared by 0 bases and J by 3 bases, with 10 bases between. The CDR3 nucleotides read TGTGCCAGCAGCGTAGGAGGGAATATCAATCAGCCCCAGCATTTT. Protein product: CASSVGGNINQPQHF.

This rearrangement joins TRBV24-1 to TRBJ1-5, with D tentatively TRBD1 (6 bases). CDR1 is KGHDR and CDR2 is SFDVKD in the germline V gene. The germline V and J ends were trimmed by 5 bases and 7 bases, with 14 bases remaining between them. There are 14 residues in the CDR3. CDR3 sequence reads: CATSGQGSGQPQHF. DNA for the CDR3: TGTGCCACCAGTGGGCAGGGGTCGGGACAGCCCCAGCATTTT.

The chain is built from TRBV5-3 and TRBJ2-7; possible D gene TRBD1, 6 bases. TRBV5-3 is identified as an open reading frame with a role that is uncertain. The length of the CDR3 is 16 residues. The V and J ends lost 4 bases and 0 bases respectively, with 17 bases between them. CDR3 bases: TGTGCCAGAAGCCCGCCCGGGACACCAAGCTCCTACGAGCAGTACTTC. This gives the protein CARSPPGTPSSYEQYF.

This clone was seen repeatedly, ten times or more. The CDR3 region is CASSIESGAAFF. As DNA, the CDR3 is TGTGCCAGTAGTATAGAGTCAGGGGCCGCTTTCTTT. The chain carries TRBV19 and TRBJ1-1; D possibly corresponds to TRBD1 (6 bases). V lost 0 bases and J lost 11, with 10 bases in between. This CDR3 is 12 amino acids long. Germline V gives CDR1 LNHDA, CDR2 SQIVND (reference sequence).

The chain is built from TRBV19 and TRBJ2-7, with 7 positions matching TRBD2. The CDR3 totals 17 residues. Germline trimming cut 5 bases from V and 2 bases from J; bases unmatched to any gene: 15. CDR1 is LNHDA and CDR2 is SQIVND in the germline V gene (reference sequence). CDR3 nucleotide sequence: TGTGCCAGTAGTGATCCGGGAGCCGGGACTACCACCTACGAGCAGTACTTC. This encodes CASSDPGAGTTTYEQYF.

V gene TRBV7-3 combines with J gene TRBJ1-6; possible D gene TRBD1, 6 bases. V was clipped by 3 bases and J by 7 bases, with 13 bases between them. CDR1 is SGHTA and CDR2 is FQGTGA in the germline V gene. The length of the CDR3 is 15 residues. The CDR3 DNA reads TGTGCCAGCAGCTTGAACGGGGGGCAAAATTCACCCCTCCACTTT. Its protein is CASSLNGGQNSPLHF.

As DNA, the CDR3 is TGTGCCAGCAGCTTAGACGGTCTAAGTGAAGCTTTCTTT. Its translation: CASSLDGLSEAFF. The V gene is TRBV7-2, the J gene TRBJ1-1, with D hard to call. The ends were cut back, 1 base at V and 7 bases at J, with 10 bases in the middle. The CDR3 has 13 residues. Germline assignment: CDR1 SGHTA and CDR2 FQGNSA.

V is TRBV11-3 and J is TRBJ2-7; 10 bases line up with TRBD2. From germline, CDR1 is SGHNT and CDR2 YENEEA. The CDR3 spans 15 residues. With V trimmed by 5 bases and J by 5 bases, 9 bases remained unmatched. The CDR3 DNA sequence: TGTGCCAGCAGCCCGGGGGCTAGCGGGAGCCACGAGCAGTACTTC. Its translation is CASSPGASGSHEQYF.